These T cell receptor beta chains were read from a single sample in a study of neurological immune-mediated disorders. TCRdb independently ran MiXCR on the 5' RACE reads; one entry per CDR3 protein. The sample lists more than 25,000 distinct CDR3 sequences, 12% seen once, with about 5.6% in the top ten. The sequenced sample consisted of PBMCs. The receptors were gathered from a woman aged 55-69 years in good health. The CDR3 runs from the conserved cysteine through the conserved F or W. The D gene is left open where the match is weak. The size entry is marked missing in some rows and otherwise reads once, few, many or a size class.

j_call clone_size d_call v_call cdr3_aa cdr3_nt
TRBJ1-2 many - TRBV27 CASSPRTENYGYTF TGTGCCAGCAGTCCACGGACAGAAAACTATGGCTACACCTTC
TRBJ2-7 - TRBD1 TRBV20-1 CSASGGTEVGQGSVYEQYF TGCAGTGCTAGCGGTGGGACGGAGGTGGGACAGGGAAGTGTCTACGAGCAGTACTTC
TRBJ2-5 many - TRBV5-6 CASSFIGETQYF TGTGCCAGCAGCTTCATAGGGGAGACCCAGTACTTC
TRBJ2-1 - - TRBV9 CASSVDNRDEKFF TGTGCCAGCAGCGTGGACAACCGTGATGAGAAGTTCTTC
TRBJ1-2 many - TRBV5-1 CASSFQGIINYGYTF TGCGCCAGCAGCTTCCAGGGTATTATTAACTATGGCTACACCTTC
TRBJ2-1 - - TRBV7-8 CASSLARTESYNEQFF TGTGCCAGCAGCTTAGCGCGGACAGAATCCTACAATGAGCAGTTCTTC
TRBJ2-1 many - TRBV6-2/TRBV6-3 CASSYSVAEQFF TGTGCCAGCAGTTACTCGGTGGCTGAGCAGTTCTTC
TRBJ2-5 many TRBD2 TRBV5-1 CASSLGTSGGPRETQYF TGCGCCAGCAGCTTGGGGACTAGCGGGGGCCCCAGGGAGACCCAGTACTTC
TRBJ1-1 many - TRBV20-1 CSARGAGMLVTEAFF TGCAGTGCTAGGGGGGCAGGGATGTTGGTCACTGAAGCTTTCTTT
TRBJ1-2 many - TRBV5-6 CASSLGQTYGYTF TGTGCCAGCAGCTTAGGGCAGACCTATGGCTACACCTTC
TRBJ1-2 many - TRBV7-2 CASSLEVTEDYGYTF TGTGCCAGCAGCTTAGAGGTGACGGAGGACTATGGCTACACCTTC
TRBJ2-1 many - TRBV11-2 CASSLGVAGINRNEQFF TGTGCCAGCAGCTTAGGGGTTGCGGGGATAAATCGCAATGAGCAGTTCTTC
TRBJ2-7 many TRBD1 TRBV5-1 CASNTGGAVDEQYF TGCGCCAGCAACACAGGGGGCGCAGTGGACGAGCAGTACTTC
TRBJ1-6 many - TRBV29-1 CSARAQGQNSPLHF TGCAGCGCTCGAGCCCAGGGGCAGAATTCACCCCTCCACTTT
TRBJ2-2 many TRBD1 TRBV6-5 CASSLTGTGKVAGELFF TGTGCCAGCAGTCTGACCGGGACAGGGAAGGTGGCCGGGGAGCTGTTTTTT
TRBJ2-5 many TRBD2 TRBV27 CASRGLAAQETQYF TGTGCCAGCAGGGGACTAGCGGCCCAAGAGACCCAGTACTTC
TRBJ1-1 many - TRBV5-1 CASSLAGAGDTEAFF TGCGCCAGCAGCTTGGCGGGGGCTGGGGACACTGAAGCTTTCTTT
TRBJ2-1 medium-sized TRBD1 TRBV5-1 CASSRQGTYNEQFF TGCGCCAGCAGCCGACAGGGAACCTACAATGAGCAGTTCTTC
TRBJ1-5 many - TRBV12-3/TRBV12-4 CASSLSGGGQPQHF TGTGCCAGCAGTTTGAGTGGGGGTGGTCAGCCCCAGCATTTT
TRBJ2-7 many - TRBV7-2 CASSNLGLQGTQYF TGTGCCAGCAGCAACCTAGGGCTACAGGGTACGCAGTACTTC
TRBJ2-5 many - TRBV7-2 CASSRGGRDETQYF TGTGCCAGCAGTCGCGGCGGGCGGGACGAGACCCAGTACTTC
TRBJ1-5 many - TRBV5-5 CASSLGPGNQPQHF TGTGCCAGCAGCTTGGGGCCAGGTAATCAGCCCCAGCATTTT
TRBJ2-6 many TRBD1 TRBV10-3 CAITEDRGPGANVLTF TGTGCCATCACCGAGGACAGGGGACCTGGGGCCAACGTCCTGACTTTC
TRBJ1-1 many TRBD1 TRBV20-1 CSARVDRGRSAFF TGCAGTGCTAGAGTGGACAGGGGGAGATCGGCTTTCTTT
TRBJ2-7 many - TRBV12-3/TRBV12-4 CASRESSSYEQYF TGTGCCAGTCGAGAATCTAGCTCCTACGAGCAGTACTTC
TRBJ1-2 many - TRBV29-1 CSVLRAEANYGYTF TGCAGCGTTTTAAGGGCAGAAGCTAACTATGGCTACACCTTC
TRBJ2-2 many - TRBV7-3 CASSFPPGELFF TGTGCCAGCAGCTTCCCCCCCGGGGAGCTGTTTTTT
TRBJ1-3 many - TRBV20-1 CSARETGLSEGNTIYF TGCAGTGCTAGAGAAACCGGTCTATCGGAGGGAAACACCATATATTTT
TRBJ2-7 - - TRBV20-1 CSASPGTGLDERYF TGCAGTGCTAGTCCCGGGACTGGTCTCGACGAGCGGTACTTC
TRBJ1-1 many - TRBV10-2 CASTLNTEAFF TGCGCCAGCACTCTGAACACTGAAGCTTTCTTT
TRBJ2-7 many - TRBV7-2 CASSLGDGGLYEQYF TGTGCCAGCAGCTTAGGGGATGGGGGGCTCTACGAGCAGTACTTC
TRBJ1-2 many TRBD1 TRBV7-2 CASSSTQGAYGYTF TGTGCCAGCAGCTCCACCCAGGGGGCCTATGGCTACACCTTC
TRBJ2-5 - - TRBV20-1 CSARDIDAQETQYF TGCAGTGCTAGAGACATTGACGCACAAGAGACCCAGTACTTC
TRBJ1-1 few - TRBV19 CASSMTLTGTQNTEAFF TGTGCCAGTAGTATGACTCTGACCGGGACACAGAACACTGAAGCTTTCTTT
TRBJ2-1 many - TRBV6-1 CASSERGAGYNEQFF TGTGCCAGCAGTGAAAGGGGGGCCGGCTACAATGAGCAGTTCTTC
TRBJ1-1 many - TRBV5-4 CASSKDRNTEAFF TGTGCCAGCAGCAAGGACAGGAACACTGAAGCTTTCTTT
TRBJ2-2 many TRBD2 TRBV7-2 CASSRAGGQVSGELFF TGTGCCAGCAGCAGAGCGGGGGGGCAGGTATCCGGGGAGCTGTTTTTT
TRBJ2-3 medium-sized - TRBV12-3/TRBV12-4 CASSLRYSTDTQYF TGTGCCAGCAGTTTGAGATATAGCACAGATACGCAGTATTTT
TRBJ2-3 - TRBD2 TRBV7-2 CASSPTSGGPMAQYF TGTGCCAGCAGCCCGACTAGCGGGGGGCCAATGGCGCAGTATTTT
TRBJ1-2 many - TRBV20-1 CSARDVSRAYGYTF TGCAGTGCTAGAGATGTTAGCAGGGCCTATGGCTACACCTTC
TRBJ2-2 - TRBD2 TRBV19 CASERGFTGELFF TGTGCCAGCGAGCGGGGATTCACCGGGGAGCTGTTTTTT
TRBJ1-2 - - TRBV19 CASISEGSNYGYTF TGTGCCAGTATAAGCGAGGGTTCCAACTATGGCTACACCTTC
TRBJ2-6 many - TRBV6-5 CASSSVRGLPPGANVLTF TGTGCCAGCAGTTCCGTGCGGGGGCTACCCCCTGGGGCCAACGTCCTGACTTTC
TRBJ1-5 many - TRBV12-3/TRBV12-4 CASGRGDSNQPQHF TGTGCCAGCGGTAGGGGGGATAGCAATCAGCCCCAGCATTTT
TRBJ1-3 many - TRBV29-1 CSVVGGSGNTIYF TGCAGCGTTGTGGGGGGGTCCGGAAACACCATATATTTT
TRBJ1-4 many - TRBV20-1 CSARVGPNEKLFF TGCAGTGCTAGAGTGGGGCCCAATGAAAAACTGTTTTTT
TRBJ2-2 many - TRBV29-1 CSVEAAVNTGELFF TGCAGCGTTGAGGCAGCGGTAAACACCGGGGAGCTGTTTTTT
TRBJ2-7 many - TRBV5-1 CASSSLTGRISSYEQYF TGCGCCAGCAGCTCGTTGACGGGCAGGATTTCTTCCTACGAGCAGTACTTC
TRBJ2-7 many - TRBV7-2 CASSLYSGFSSYEQYF TGTGCCAGCAGCTTATACTCGGGATTCAGCTCCTACGAGCAGTACTTC
TRBJ1-1 - - TRBV6-1 CSSSVGVDNTETFF TGTTCCAGCAGTGTAGGGGTTGATAACACTGAAACTTTCTTT
TRBJ2-7 many TRBD1 TRBV5-1 CASSLGTGANSYEQYF TGCGCCAGCAGCTTGGGGACAGGGGCGAACTCCTACGAGCAGTACTTC
TRBJ2-7 many - TRBV2 CASGEHRYEQYF TGTGCCAGCGGGGAGCACCGCTACGAGCAGTACTTC
TRBJ1-4 many - TRBV5-1 CASRADATNEKLFF TGCGCCAGCAGGGCAGATGCAACTAATGAAAAACTGTTTTTT
TRBJ2-1 many - TRBV7-2 CASSLGPGDYNEQFF TGTGCCAGCAGCTTAGGGCCGGGGGACTACAATGAGCAGTTCTTC
TRBJ1-3 many - TRBV6-1 CASSEAGYGNTIYF TGTGCCAGCAGTGAAGCCGGCTATGGAAACACCATATATTTT
TRBJ2-7 many - TRBV5-1 CASSLGGGQGYEQYF TGCGCCAGCAGCTTGGGGGGGGGACAAGGCTACGAGCAGTACTTC
TRBJ2-2 many TRBD1 TRBV12-3/TRBV12-4 CASSFGTGVGELFF TGTGCCAGCAGTTTCGGGACAGGGGTCGGGGAGCTGTTTTTT